A single sample is the source of the 30 T cell receptor beta chains below, sequenced in a study of PD-1 blockade in mismatch repair-deficient tumors listed by TCRdb under 2017. Reading the label with the study, this specimen's time point is: peripheral blood 12 weeks after first pembrolizumab dose. Receptors were amplified or captured by the immunoSEQ multiplex PCR assay. TCRdb took this table from immuneACCESS and kept in-frame rearrangements with V and J called. Such tables lack part of the clones; where checked against another copy, unresolved V genes explain under half of the gap, and the rest is unexplained. This sample holds 75,000 to 85,000 clones; roughly 80% were observed only once. Around 2.7% of the sample goes to the ten largest clones. This material consisted of peripheral blood, taken 12 weeks after starting pembrolizumab. These receptors originate from an adult with mismatch repair-deficient cancer.

The CDR3 bases are TGTGCCAGCAGTTACTCTCACCAGCCCCAGCATTTT. It codes for CASSYSHQPQHF. This chain links TRBV6-5 with TRBJ1-5; D unresolved. This CDR3 region has 12 residues. V dropped 0 bases and J dropped 7 bases, with 4 bases sitting between them. From germline, CDR1 is MNHEY and CDR2 SVGAGI.

CDR3 DNA: TGTGCCAGCAGCCCCTCGGGACTGAACACTGAAGCTTTCTTT. Its protein product is CASSPSGLNTEAFF. V gene TRBV7-6 combines with J gene TRBJ1-1, with D maybe TRBD1 (5 bases). The CDR3 has 14 amino acids. The V end was cut by 5 bases, the J end by 0 bases, with 10 bases between. Germline V lookup: CDR1 SGHVS, CDR2 FNYEAQ.

The chain links TRBV5-6 to TRBJ1-1; 9 positions agree with TRBD1. Trimming removed 2 bases from V and 9 bases from J; junction bases left unmatched: 14. The CDR3 spans 16 residues. Germline V gene sequence: CDR1 SGHDT, CDR2 YYEEEE. CDR3 in amino acids: CASSLTRTGEGVQAFF. The CDR3, as DNA: TGTGCCAGCAGCTTAACACGGACAGGGGAGGGTGTTCAAGCTTTCTTT. Drawing the rest from reference TRBV5-6 and TRBJ1-1, the complete variable domain is DAGVTQSPTHLIKTRGQQVTLRCSPKSGHDTVSWYQQALGQGPQFIFQYYEEEERQRGNFPDRFSGHQFPNYSSELNVNALLLGDSALYLCASSLTRTGEGVQAFFGQGTRLTVV.

This CDR3 is CASSLGQEGNTIYF. The CDR3 DNA is TGTGCCAGCAGCTTGGGTCAGGAAGGAAACACCATATATTTT. This chain uses TRBV5-5 with TRBJ1-3; D is uncertain. The CDR3 runs 14 residues. V was cut by 0 bases and J by 4 bases, with 8 bases left in between. The germline gives CDR1 SGHKS, CDR2 YYEKEE (reference sequence).

A few counts support this clone. The CDR3 reads CASSQAQGYEQYF. CDR3 in DNA: TGTGCCAGCAGCCAAGCACAGGGTTACGAGCAGTACTTC. V usage is TRBV14 and J usage is TRBJ2-7, with D perhaps TRBD1 (6 bases). The germline gives CDR1 SGHDN, CDR2 FVKESK. The V end was cut by 1 base, the J end by 4 bases, with 8 bases between. The CDR3 is 13 residues long.

The chain is built from TRBV5-1 and TRBJ2-7; no reliable D call. Germline V lookup: CDR1 SGHRS, CDR2 YFSETQ. V lost 0 bases to trimming and J lost 0 bases, with 10 bases between them. The CDR3 contains 15 residues. The DNA for the CDR3 is TGCGCCAGCAGCTTGGAGGCAGGTAGCTCCTACGAGCAGTACTTC. It yields the protein CASSLEAGSSYEQYF.

J is TRBJ2-3 and V is TRBV2; 13 bases agree with TRBD2. J lost 0 bases, V lost 8 bases, and 14 bases had no gene match. The CDR3 extends over 19 amino acids. In germline, CDR1 is SNHLY, CDR2 FYNNEI. The CDR3 DNA follows: TGTGCCAGCGGTCTAAGCCCCTGGACTAGCGGGAGTAGCACAGATACGCAGTATTTT. This sequence encodes CASGLSPWTSGSSTDTQYF.

This chain connects TRBV27 to TRBJ2-7; 8 bases are shared with TRBD1. J gave up 5 bases and V 0 bases, and 6 bases lay outside the gene matches. Germline CDR1 is MNHEY and CDR2 is SMNVEV (reference sequence). The CDR3 has 15 amino acids. For the CDR3, the DNA is TGTGCCAGCAGTTTATCTTGGACAGGGCCCCACGAGCAGTACTTC. Translating it yields CASSLSWTGPHEQYF.

CDR3 protein: CASMVEDNEKLFF. DNA for the CDR3: TGTGCCAGCATGGTGGAGGATAATGAAAAACTGTTTTTT. V gene TRBV25-1 combines with J gene TRBJ1-4; D gene unclear. CDR3 size: 13 residues. Looked up from germline, CDR1 is MGHDK and CDR2 is SYGVNS. V was clipped by 7 bases and J by 4 bases, with 10 bases between them.

The CDR3 loop is CASLSTYQSFSGANVLTF. CDR3 in DNA: TGTGCCAGTCTATCGACATACCAGAGTTTCTCTGGGGCCAACGTCCTGACTTTC. The chain couples TRBV19 to TRBJ2-6; no clear D. Trimming took 8 bases from V and 0 from J, leaving 20 bases between them. This CDR3 is 18 amino acids long. CDR1 LNHDA and CDR2 SQIVND come from the germline V gene (reference sequence).

The chain carries TRBV2 and TRBJ2-1; D is possibly TRBD2 (5 bases). The germline CDR1 and CDR2 sequences are SNHLY and FYNNEI. The CDR3 loop spans 14 amino acids. Trimming cost V 8 bases and J 0 bases, with 11 bases left between them. The CDR3 nucleotides read TGTGCCAGCTCTGCGGACTCCTCCTACAATGAGCAGTTCTTC. Translating it yields CASSADSSYNEQFF.

The CDR3 nucleotides are TGTGCCAGTAGTAGCGGAGCAACAGATACGCAGTATTTT. This encodes CASSSGATDTQYF. The V gene is TRBV19, the J gene TRBJ2-3; D remains ambiguous. The V end lost 4 bases, the J end lost 3 bases, and 8 bases lay between the germline ends. This CDR3 contains 13 residues. Per germline, CDR1 LNHDA and CDR2 SQIVND (reference sequence). Variable domain in full (rest from reference TRBV19 and TRBJ2-3): DGGITQSPKYLFRKEGQNVTLSCEQNLNHDAMYWYRQDPGQGLRLIYYSQIVNDFQKGDIAEGYSVSREKKESFPLTVTSAQKNPTAFYLCASSSGATDTQYFGPGTRLTVL.

The gene calls are TRBV30 and TRBJ1-2; the match to TRBD1 covers 7 bases. The CDR3 is made up of 18 amino acids. In germline, CDR1 is GTSNPN, CDR2 SVGIG (reference sequence). V trimming: 2 bases; J trimming: 2 bases; junction bases outside the gene matches: 17. This CDR3 reads CAWSTFPGQTYTNYGYTF. DNA for the CDR3: TGTGCCTGGAGTACATTTCCGGGACAGACATATACCAACTATGGCTACACCTTC.

The V call is TRBV6-5, the J call TRBJ2-3; 9 bases match TRBD2. The CDR3 is made up of 14 amino acids. Germline CDR1 and CDR2: MNHEY and SVGAGI. The V and J ends lost 8 bases and 3 bases, in that order; junction bases with no gene match: 6. CDR3 nucleotide sequence: TGTGCCAGCGAGAGCGGGAGGACGACAGATACGCAGTATTTT. Translating it yields CASESGRTTDTQYF.

The CDR3 DNA is TGTGCTAGTGGTTTGGTACTAGCGGGAGGTACCGGGGAGCTGTTTTTT. This codes for CASGLVLAGGTGELFF. The rearrangement links TRBV12-5 to TRBJ2-2, with 12 positions matching TRBD2. The CDR3 length is 16 residues. The germline CDR1 and CDR2 sequences are LGHNT and FRNRAP. V shed 0 bases and J 5 bases; nucleotides not matched to a gene: 1.

The V call is TRBV6-6, the J call TRBJ2-7; TRBD2 matches at 12 bases. From germline, CDR1 is MNHNY and CDR2 SVGAGI (reference sequence). The CDR3 sequence is 15 residues long. Trimming at V came to 4 bases and at J to 9 bases, leaving 10 bases not matched to a gene. CDR3 in DNA: TGTGCCAGCAGTTCATGGACTAGCGGGAATGTCGGGCAGTACTTC. Its translation is CASSSWTSGNVGQYF.

V gene TRBV15 combines with J gene TRBJ2-1; the D is unclear. The CDR3 spans 14 residues. V was pared by 4 bases and J by 3 bases, with 10 bases between. The germline V gene has CDR1 LNHNV and CDR2 YYDKDF (reference sequence). The CDR3, as DNA: TGTGCCACCAGCATTAGGGCGGACTACAATGAGCAGTTCTTC. Translated: CATSIRADYNEQFF. Combining the CDR3 with reference TRBV15 and TRBJ2-1 gives the whole variable domain DAMVIQNPRYQVTQFGKPVTLSCSQTLNHNVMYWYQQKSSQAPKLLFHYYDKDFNNEADTPDNFQSRRPNTSFCFLDIRSPGLGDTAMYLCATSIRADYNEQFFGPGTRLTVL.

Here the CDR3 reads CASSLPSGNTGELFF. The CDR3 DNA follows: TGTGCCAGCAGCTTGCCTAGCGGGAACACCGGGGAGCTGTTTTTT. The chain has TRBV5-6 and TRBJ2-2, with 7 bases that match TRBD2. The CDR3 totals 15 residues. With 1 base clipped from V and 1 base from J, the junction kept 1 base outside the gene matches. Germline CDR1 SGHDT, CDR2 YYEEEE.

The chain uses TRBV5-4 and TRBJ2-1, with 13 bases matching TRBD2. The CDR3 spans 18 residues. The germline gives CDR1 SGHNT, CDR2 YYREEE (reference sequence). V dropped 4 bases and J dropped 7; count of bases not matched to a gene: 14. The CDR3 reads CASSPGLAGDLWRNEQFF. CDR3 nucleotide sequence: TGTGCCAGCAGCCCCGGACTAGCGGGAGACCTCTGGCGAAATGAGCAGTTCTTC. Together with reference TRBV5-4 and TRBJ2-1, the CDR3 gives the full variable domain: ETGVTQSPTHLIKTRGQQVTLRCSSQSGHNTVSWYQQALGQGPQFIFQYYREEENGRGNFPPRFSGLQFPNYSSELNVNALELDDSALYLCASSPGLAGDLWRNEQFFGPGTRLTVL.

In this sample, this clone turned up a few times. As DNA, the CDR3 is TGTGCCAGCATTCAACAGGTTTATGACACTGAAGCTTTCTTT. Its protein product is CASIQQVYDTEAFF. This chain joins TRBV2 and TRBJ1-1; D perhaps matches TRBD1 (5 bases). The CDR3 is 14 amino acids. Trimming removed 7 bases at V and 3 bases at J, with 15 bases between. Germline assignment: CDR1 SNHLY and CDR2 FYNNEI. Full variable domain (remainder filled in from reference TRBV2 and TRBJ1-1): EPEVTQTPSHQVTQMGQEVILRCVPISNHLYFYWYRQILGQKVEFLVSFYNNEISEKSEIFDDQFSVERPDGSNFTLKIRSTKLEDSAMYFCASIQQVYDTEAFFGQGTRLTVV.

The rearrangement links TRBV19 to TRBJ1-2, with 11 positions matching TRBD1. The CDR3 covers 15 residues. Per the germline V gene, CDR1 is LNHDA and CDR2 is SQIVND (reference sequence). V lost 6 bases to trimming and J lost 2 bases; unmatched junction nucleotides: 5. The CDR3 DNA reads TGTGCCAGTAGCCCCGGGACAGGGGGGAACTATGGCTACACCTTC. As protein: CASSPGTGGNYGYTF.

DNA of the CDR3: TGTGCTGCCGGGACAGGGTCTGGTCTTGGGGAAAAACTGTTTTTT. Its protein is CAAGTGSGLGEKLFF. This chain connects TRBV30 to TRBJ1-4; 9 nucleotides match TRBD1. Germline CDR1 is GTSNPN and CDR2 is SVGIG (reference sequence). The CDR3 spans 15 residues.

The genes are TRBV9 and TRBJ2-1; 9 nucleotides line up with TRBD1. The CDR3 extends over 15 amino acids. Trimming removed 4 bases from V and 8 bases from J; junction bases left unmatched: 10. Germline CDR1 is SGDLS and CDR2 is YYNGEE. The CDR3 spells CASSPGGTGFHEQFF. The CDR3 DNA follows: TGTGCCAGCAGCCCAGGCGGGACAGGGTTCCATGAGCAGTTCTTC.

This clone was seen at least ten times. In DNA, the CDR3 is TGTGCCAGCAACCTGAACAGGGCCATAGCCGGGGAGCTGTTTTTT. It codes for CASNLNRAIAGELFF. The chain joins TRBV6-1 to TRBJ2-2, with D perhaps matching TRBD1 (6 bases). Between the trimmed V and J ends, which lost 7 bases and 6 bases, there was a span of 18 bases. The CDR3 sequence is 15 residues long. Germline V gene data show CDR1 as MNHNS and CDR2 as SASEGT.

This sequence joins TRBV5-1 and TRBJ2-7, with 7 bases that match TRBD1. This CDR3 comprises 14 residues. Germline trimming cut 4 bases from V and 4 bases from J; bases unmatched to any gene: 8. Germline V lookup: CDR1 SGHRS, CDR2 YFSETQ. The chain's CDR3 is CASSTGDSRYEQYF. In nucleotides, the CDR3 is TGCGCCAGCAGCACCGGGGACAGTCGATACGAGCAGTACTTC.

V is TRBV5-1 and J is TRBJ2-7, with D possibly TRBD2 on 5 matching bases. The CDR3 has 15 residues. Germline V lookup: CDR1 SGHRS, CDR2 YFSETQ. V was clipped by 0 bases and J by 7 bases, with 17 bases between them. The CDR3 coding sequence is TGCGCCAGCAGCTTGGGGGTGTTAGAATCGGGGGAGCAGTACTTC. This translates into CASSLGVLESGEQYF.

This clone showed up just once. This chain uses TRBV11-3 with TRBJ2-1; 11 nucleotides align to TRBD2. V trimming: 5 bases; J trimming: 4 bases; junction bases outside the gene matches: 7. The CDR3 length is 16 residues. Germline V gives CDR1 SGHNT, CDR2 YENEEA. CDR3 sequence (DNA): TGTGCCAGCAGCGTAGGTGGGACTAGCGGTTACAATGAGCAGTTCTTC. Residues: CASSVGGTSGYNEQFF.

The chain recombines TRBV7-2 with TRBJ2-2; no reliable D call. The length of the CDR3 is 12 residues. Germline values: CDR1 SGHTA, CDR2 FQGNSA. The V and J ends lost 6 bases and 2 bases respectively, with 4 bases between them. The DNA for the CDR3 is TGTGCCAGCAGACGTAACACCGGGGAGCTGTTTTTT. This encodes CASRRNTGELFF.

In DNA, the CDR3 is TGTGCCAGCAGCGCGACAGGGATGGACAAAAACATTCAGTACTTC. This codes for CASSATGMDKNIQYF. The chain is built from TRBV9 and TRBJ2-4; TRBD1 matches 7 bases. The CDR3 is 15 amino acids. J was trimmed by 3 bases and V by 3 bases; bases with no gene match: 6. Germline V gene data show CDR1 as SGDLS and CDR2 as YYNGEE.

This clone was observed a handful of times. The rearrangement links TRBV5-4 to TRBJ2-1; 7 positions agree with TRBD2. After removal of 0 bases from V and 4 bases from J, the junction contained 1 base not matched to a gene. CDR1 and CDR2 from the germline V gene are SGHNT and YYREEE (reference sequence). The CDR3 runs to 14 residues. The CDR3 protein is CASSLEGGYNEQFF. CDR3 nucleotide sequence: TGTGCCAGCAGCTTGGAGGGAGGGTACAATGAGCAGTTCTTC.